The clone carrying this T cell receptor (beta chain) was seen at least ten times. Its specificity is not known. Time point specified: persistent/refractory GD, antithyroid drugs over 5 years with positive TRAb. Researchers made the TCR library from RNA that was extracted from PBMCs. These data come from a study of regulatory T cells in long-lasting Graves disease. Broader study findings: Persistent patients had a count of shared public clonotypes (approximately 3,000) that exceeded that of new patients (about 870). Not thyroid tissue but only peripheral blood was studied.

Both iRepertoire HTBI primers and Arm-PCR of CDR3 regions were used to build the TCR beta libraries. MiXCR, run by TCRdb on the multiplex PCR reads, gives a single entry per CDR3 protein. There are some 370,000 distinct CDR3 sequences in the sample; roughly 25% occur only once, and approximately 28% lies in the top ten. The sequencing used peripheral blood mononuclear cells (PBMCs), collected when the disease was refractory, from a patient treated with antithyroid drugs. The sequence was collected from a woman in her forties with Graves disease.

This CDR3 is CASSQGTSGRAEQYF. The CDR3, as DNA: TGTGCCAGCAGTCAGGGGACTAGCGGGAGGGCCGAGCAGTACTTC. The V and J genes are TRBV28 and TRBJ2-7, with 16 bases matching TRBD2. J gave up 6 bases and V 5 bases, and 4 bases lay outside the gene matches. The CDR3 has 15 amino acids. The germline CDR1 and CDR2 sequences are MDHEN and SYDVKM.